The 17 T cell receptor beta chains in this list originate from one sample, sequenced in a study of cytomegalovirus exposure and HLA in healthy donors. Generated by immunoSEQ multiplex PCR, the TCRdb table keeps only in-frame clones and is missing some. Found here are about 120,000 clones, under 90% of them singletons; the top ten hold roughly 2%. Sequenced material: PBMCs. The source is a woman aged 25 to 39 in good health and CMV-seronegative.

The gene calls are TRBV6-5 and TRBJ2-7; D perhaps matches TRBD2 (5 bases). The V gene's germline CDR1 is MNHEY and CDR2 SVGAGI. With 0 bases removed from V and 7 bases from J, the gap between germline ends came to 16 bases. The CDR3 is 15 amino acids. CDR3 sequence: CASSYSDGVTTEQYF. In nucleotides, the CDR3 is TGTGCCAGCAGTTACTCTGACGGGGTAACTACTGAGCAGTACTTC.

The rearrangement joins TRBV15 to TRBJ2-3, with 8 nucleotides matching TRBD2. Trimming cost V 2 bases and J 11 bases; bases outside gene matches: 12. CDR3 length equals 15 residues. Per the germline V gene, CDR1 is LNHNV and CDR2 is YYDKDF (reference sequence). The CDR3 sequence is CATSRPAGGSQGQYF. DNA for the CDR3: TGTGCCACCAGCAGACCGGCGGGGGGTTCTCAAGGGCAGTATTTT.

In this sample, this clone turned up once. The rearrangement joins TRBV7-9 to TRBJ1-1, with 7 bases matching TRBD1. The V segment lost 5 bases and the J segment 4 bases; nucleotides outside the gene matches: 7. The CDR3 consists of 14 residues. The germline gives CDR1 SEHNR, CDR2 FQNEAQ (reference sequence). This CDR3 is CASSLQGQGTEAFF. The CDR3 region has the DNA TGTGCCAGCAGCCTACAGGGGCAGGGCACTGAAGCTTTCTTT.

The chain employs TRBV7-9 and TRBJ2-1; D possibly corresponds to TRBD1 (5 bases). The V end lost 1 base, the J end lost 8 bases, and 24 bases lay between the germline ends. This CDR3 contains 18 residues. Looked up from germline, CDR1 is SEHNR and CDR2 is FQNEAQ (reference sequence). CDR3 loop: CASSLGARQGRLSDEQFF. CDR3 DNA: TGTGCCAGCAGCTTAGGGGCCCGGCAGGGAAGGTTGAGCGATGAGCAGTTCTTC.

In its sample, this clone was seen many times. This sequence joins TRBV6-5 and TRBJ1-1; D is ambiguous. Trimming took 6 bases from V and 7 from J, leaving 12 bases between them. The CDR3 is made up of 12 amino acids. Germline V gene lookup returns CDR1 MNHEY and CDR2 SVGAGI. The CDR3 coding sequence is TGTGCCAGCAGCCTTTTGGGAGTTGAAGCTTTCTTT. This translates into CASSLLGVEAFF.

This clone has just a few counts. The chain joins TRBV25-1 to TRBJ1-2; no firm D call. Germline-derived CDR1 and CDR2 are MGHDK and SYGVNS. V dropped 8 bases and J dropped 6 bases, with 10 bases sitting between them. This CDR3 contains 11 residues. In DNA form, the CDR3 reads TGTGCCAGCCTAGACCTGGATGGCTACACCTTC. Translating it yields CASLDLDGYTF.

The chain is built from TRBV6-1 and TRBJ2-1; the match to TRBD2 covers 8 bases. Germline CDR1 reads MNHNS; CDR2 reads SASEGT. The CDR3 covers 15 residues. The V segment lost 4 bases and the J segment 6 bases; nucleotides outside the gene matches: 8. The CDR3 DNA is TGTGCCAGCAGTGGTCTCAGCGGGGGTTTCAATGAGCAGTTCTTC. It specifies CASSGLSGGFNEQFF.

This chain joins TRBV11-3 and TRBJ2-7; perhaps TRBD2 as D (5 bases). Germline CDR1 is SGHNT and CDR2 is YENEEA. Trimming stripped 3 bases from V and 0 bases from J, with 9 bases between. The CDR3 totals 14 residues. This CDR3 reads CASSFSTNSYEQYF. Written as DNA, the CDR3 is TGTGCCAGCAGCTTCTCGACTAACTCCTACGAGCAGTACTTC.

The chain has TRBV7-2 and TRBJ2-1, with TRBD2 identical over 13 bases. This CDR3 is 15 amino acids long. CDR1 and CDR2 (germline): SGHTA, FQGNSA. V was clipped by 6 bases and J by 6 bases; unmatched bases: 5. CDR3 in amino acids: CASRLTSGGTNEQFF. The CDR3 DNA follows: TGTGCCAGCAGATTGACTAGCGGGGGGACCAATGAGCAGTTCTTC.

V gene TRBV2 combines with J gene TRBJ2-3; 8 bases line up with TRBD2. The ends lost 3 bases at V and 6 bases at J; junction bases unmatched: 8. The CDR3 consists of 15 residues. Germline lookup yields CDR1 SNHLY and CDR2 FYNNEI. The CDR3 DNA is TGTGCCAGCAGTGAGAGCCGGGGGGGCCGGGATACGCAGTATTTT. It specifies CASSESRGGRDTQYF.

This clone has just one count. This rearrangement joins TRBV10-3 to TRBJ2-5, with D hard to call. Germline CDR1 reads ENHRY; CDR2 reads SYGVKD. Trimming stripped 4 bases from V and 7 bases from J, with 16 bases between. This CDR3 contains 14 residues. CDR3 loop: CAISGDKVLGTQYF. CDR3 DNA sequence: TGTGCCATCAGTGGAGACAAGGTGTTAGGGACCCAGTACTTC.

Worth noting for this clone: One end of the junction fails to match germline, which may point to a read error. The V gene is TRBV2, the J gene TRBJ1-2; maybe TRBD1 (5 bases). The CDR3 covers 10 residues. Germline CDR1 SNHLY, CDR2 FYNNEI. The CDR3 DNA follows: TGTGCCAGCAGGGGGAGGGGTACCTCCTTC. Its protein is CASRGRGTSF.

The chain uses TRBV4-3 and TRBJ2-3; D uncertain. The CDR3 runs to 12 residues. From germline, CDR1 is LGHNA and CDR2 YSLEER. V lost 1 base to trimming and J lost 6 bases, with 5 bases between them. CDR3 residues: CASSQGRDTQYF. CDR3 in DNA: TGCGCCAGCAGCCAAGGCAGGGATACGCAGTATTTT.

The CDR3 DNA reads TGTGCCAGCAGCACCTCTAGCGGGGGGGCCAATGAGCAGTTCTTC. Its translation: CASSTSSGGANEQFF. The chain links TRBV7-2 to TRBJ2-1; 12 positions match TRBD2. The CDR3 spans 15 residues. V was clipped by 5 bases and J by 6 bases; unmatched bases: 5. The germline gives CDR1 SGHTA, CDR2 FQGNSA.

This chain joins TRBV15 and TRBJ2-7, with 11 bases identical to TRBD1. V was pared by 4 bases and J by 3 bases, with 5 bases of the junction left unmatched. The CDR3 sequence is 15 residues long. Germline V gives CDR1 LNHNV, CDR2 YYDKDF (reference sequence). CDR3 protein: CATSISGTGGYEQYF. CDR3 sequence (DNA): TGTGCCACCAGCATATCCGGGACAGGGGGCTACGAGCAGTACTTC.

The V call is TRBV14, the J call TRBJ2-1, with a tentative D call TRBD1 (5 bases). The germline V and J ends were trimmed by 1 base and 6 bases, with 10 bases remaining between them. Germline lookup yields CDR1 SGHDN and CDR2 FVKESK. There are 14 residues in the CDR3. As DNA, the CDR3 is TGTGCCAGCAGCCAAGTTCAGGGAATCAATGAGCAGTTCTTC. This sequence encodes CASSQVQGINEQFF.

The chain recombines TRBV6-5 with TRBJ1-2, with a weak D call TRBD1 (5 bases). CDR3 size: 16 residues. With 0 bases removed from V and 4 bases from J, the gap between germline ends came to 15 bases. Germline V CDR1 and CDR2: MNHEY, SVGAGI. For the CDR3, the DNA is TGTGCCAGCAGTTACTCTTTGGGGAGGGGTGGCTATGGCTACACCTTC. Its translation: CASSYSLGRGGYGYTF.